A selection of T cell receptor beta chains follows, all from one sample in a study of blood T cell repertoires in COVID-19. TCRdb keeps only in-frame clones here, not all; method: immunoSEQ multiplex PCR. Among 200,000 to 250,000 clones, about 88% were seen once, and the ten largest hold 6% to 9%. Sequencing was performed on peripheral blood. The receptors were gathered from an older woman with active or convalescent COVID-19. Each CDR3 is given with its conserved first and last residue. D genes are given only for firm matches. Some rows have no size entry. The others give once, few or many, or a class for an expanded clone.

>TRBV4-1|TRBD1|TRBJ1-1|-
CASSPDRATEAFF
TGCGCCAGCAGTCCCGACAGGGCCACTGAAGCTTTCTTT
>TRBV5-4|TRBD1|TRBJ2-1|-
CASSHGQATNEQFF
TGTGCCAGCAGTCATGGACAGGCTACCAATGAGCAGTTCTTC
>TRBV24-1|-|TRBJ2-3|-
CATSDLADTQYF
TGTGCCACCAGTGATTTGGCGGATACGCAGTATTTT
>TRBV5-4|-|TRBJ2-5|-
CASSLDQGASETQYF
TGTGCCAGCAGCTTGGACCAGGGTGCCTCAGAGACCCAGTACTTC
>TRBV7-2|TRBD1|TRBJ2-7|-
CASSLDRGEQYF
TGTGCCAGCAGCTTAGACAGGGGGGAGCAGTACTTC
>TRBV9|TRBD1|TRBJ1-1|once
CASSPRQGFTEAFF
TGTGCCAGCAGCCCTAGACAGGGGTTCACTGAAGCTTTCTTT
>TRBV7-9|-|TRBJ1-4|-
CASSLAGLSNEKLFF
TGTGCCAGCAGCTTGGCGGGACTGAGTAATGAAAAACTGTTTTTT
>TRBV20-1|TRBD1|TRBJ2-3|-
CSASSVTGVPDTQYF
TGCAGTGCTAGTAGCGTGACAGGGGTCCCAGATACGCAGTATTTT
>TRBV7-8|-|TRBJ2-2|-
CASSPTVTGPNTGELFF
TGTGCCAGCAGCCCCACTGTGACAGGCCCGAACACCGGGGAGCTGTTTTTT
>TRBV24-1|-|TRBJ1-2|-
CATSDPRQNYGYTF
TGTGCCACCAGTGATCCCCGACAGAACTATGGCTACACCTTC
>TRBV6-5|TRBD1|TRBJ1-1|-
CASSLDRLNTEAFF
TGTGCCAGCAGCCTGGACAGGTTAAACACTGAAGCTTTCTTT
>TRBV7-2|-|TRBJ2-1|-
CASSPGSSYNEQFF
TGTGCCAGCAGTCCCGGGAGCTCCTACAATGAGCAGTTCTTC
>TRBV19|-|TRBJ2-5|-
CASSSRETQYF
TGTGCCAGTAGTAGTCGAGAGACCCAGTACTTC
>TRBV2|-|TRBJ2-7|-
CASSVRAAYEQYF
TGTGCCAGCAGTGTGAGGGCCGCCTACGAGCAGTACTTC
>TRBV3-1/TRBV3-2|-|TRBJ1-2|-
CARSHGAGGAIGYGYTF
TGTGCCCGCAGCCACGGGGCGGGGGGGGCCATCGGGTATGGCTACACCTTC
>TRBV7-6|-|TRBJ1-5|-
CASSLDGYSNQPQHF
TGTGCCAGCAGCTTAGACGGGTATAGCAATCAGCCCCAGCATTTT
>TRBV9|-|TRBJ1-1|-
CASSVERSAEAFF
TGTGCCAGCAGCGTAGAGCGGAGTGCTGAAGCTTTCTTT
>TRBV18|-|TRBJ2-1|-
CASSPAGTYNEQFF
TGTGCCAGCTCACCAGCGGGGACCTACAATGAGCAGTTCTTC
>TRBV7-2|-|TRBJ2-7|-
CASSLEVGGPYEQYF
TGTGCCAGCAGCTTAGAAGTGGGGGGGCCGTACGAGCAGTACTTC
>TRBV5-1|-|TRBJ1-6|-
CASSPGTVDSPLHF
TGCGCCAGCAGCCCCGGGACTGTTGATTCACCCCTCCACTTT
>TRBV6-4|TRBD1|TRBJ1-6|-
CASSTGTGASPLHF
TGTGCCAGCAGCACCGGGACAGGGGCTTCACCCCTCCACTTT
>TRBV12-3/TRBV12-4|-|TRBJ1-1|-
CASSLADKTEAFF
TGTGCCAGCAGTTTAGCGGACAAGACTGAAGCTTTCTTT
>TRBV9|TRBD2|TRBJ2-7|-
CASSVEAGGPGEQYF
TGTGCCAGCAGCGTAGAGGCGGGGGGGCCCGGCGAGCAGTACTTC
>TRBV7-2|-|TRBJ1-5|once
CASSFRQVEGNQPQHF
TGTGCCAGCAGCTTCCGACAGGTGGAGGGCAATCAGCCCCAGCATTTT
>TRBV18|-|TRBJ1-1|-
CASSPKKGFGEAFF
TGTGCCAGCTCACCGAAAAAGGGGTTCGGTGAAGCTTTCTTT
>TRBV6-1|-|TRBJ1-2|-
CASSEWAGTNYGYTF
TGTGCCAGCAGTGAATGGGCAGGGACTAACTATGGCTACACCTTC
>TRBV28|-|TRBJ1-1|-
CASSGPSQAFF
TGTGCCAGCAGTGGCCCCTCACAAGCTTTCTTT
>TRBV19|TRBD1|TRBJ1-2|-
CASERSMGAGTAYGYTF
TGTGCCAGCGAGCGGTCGATGGGGGCCGGGACAGCTTATGGCTACACCTTC
>TRBV6-1|TRBD1|TRBJ2-1|-
CASSENRGAYNEQFF
TGTGCCAGCAGTGAAAACAGGGGAGCCTACAATGAGCAGTTCTTC
>TRBV2|-|TRBJ2-1|-
CASSPKQDPPNNEQFF
TGTGCCAGCAGTCCTAAACAGGACCCCCCCAACAATGAGCAGTTCTTC
>TRBV9|-|TRBJ2-2|-
CASSVGQGSGELFF
TGTGCCAGCAGCGTAGGGCAGGGGTCCGGGGAGCTGTTTTTT